This TCR beta chain was captured by sequencing in a study of cytomegalovirus exposure and HLA in healthy donors. Study-wide results and limits: TCR clusters originating in the first cohort tended to co-occur in the 120 validation repertoires, according to a later analysis.

Assay: immunoSEQ multiplex PCR; the TCRdb copy retains only in-frame clones and omits some. This table has around 120,000 clones, over 85% appearing once. There are 16 residues in the CDR3. Germline-derived CDR1 and CDR2 are KGHSH and LQKENI. The J segment lost 3 bases and the V segment lost 2 bases, leaving 7 bases of the junction unmatched. As concerns this clone: Its specificity is unknown.

From the roughly 110-subject validation cohort, which was separate from the roughly 680-subject first cohort, the donors were drawn. The TCR was taken from a woman in her late teens or twenties in good health and CMV-seronegative. Input material: PBMCs. This sequence joins TRBV18 and TRBJ2-3; 8 bases line up with TRBD2. CDR3 loop: CASSPFREGRTDTQYF. In DNA form, the CDR3 reads TGTGCCAGCTCACCATTCCGGGAGGGCCGGACAGATACGCAGTATTTT.